This T cell receptor beta chain was identified in a study of T-cell memory formation after mild COVID-19. MiXCR, applied by TCRdb to the 5' RACE reads, yields one record per CDR3 protein. This sample has roughly 250,000 distinct CDR3 sequences, with about 15% found just once. In its sample, this clonotype was seen once. CDR1 is SNHLY, CDR2 FYNNEI, per germline. The length of the CDR3 is 13 residues. V was pared by 2 bases and J by 4 bases, with 9 bases between. The sample comprised PBMCs or a T cell subset sorted from them (not recorded which). This chain connects TRBV2 to TRBJ2-7; possible D gene TRBD2, 5 bases. The receptor comes from a man in his late teens or twenties who had mild COVID-19 (a few samples of this study predate the infection). Cell type and time point are not known. CDR3 protein: CASSEYGSYEQYV. Here the CDR3 DNA reads TGTGCCAGCAGTGAATATGGGAGTTACGAGCAGTACGTC.